Listed below are T cell receptor beta chains from one sample, sequenced in a study of CD8 T cells in ankylosing spondylitis. Each CDR3 protein gets one entry after TCRdb re-called the 5' RACE reads with MiXCR. This repertoire shows over 600,000 distinct CDR3 sequences, about 20% found once; its top ten account for 15% to 20%. Sequenced: blood, either unsorted or a sorted T cell fraction (not recorded which). These receptors all stem from a male donor with ankylosing spondylitis. CDR3s include the opening cysteine and the closing phenylalanine or tryptophan. The D gene is left open where the match is weak. Where a row states a size, it is once, few, many or the class of an expanded clone; other rows omit it.

v_gene,j_gene,d_gene,abundance,CDR3aa,CDR3nt
TRBV29-1,TRBJ2-3,TRBD1,NA,CSAGGVRTDTQYF,TGCAGCGCAGGGGGAGTCCGCACAGATACGCAGTATTTT
TRBV11-2,TRBJ1-1,TRBD1,few,CASSLAPGQTEAFF,TGTGCCAGCAGCTTAGCCCCGGGACAGACTGAAGCTTTCTTT
TRBV6-6,TRBJ2-5,NA,few,CASSYYGSETQYF,TGTGCCAGCAGTTACTACGGGTCAGAGACCCAGTACTTC
TRBV21-1,TRBJ2-5,NA,NA,CASHPERGAETQYF,TGTGCCAGCCATCCCGAACGGGGAGCGGAGACCCAGTACTTC
TRBV7-6,TRBJ1-1,NA,few,CASSLEKEPKERTEAFF,TGTGCCAGCAGCTTAGAGAAGGAGCCCAAAGAACGCACTGAAGCTTTCTTT
TRBV20-1,TRBJ2-6,NA,few,CSARDRVRGASSGANVLTF,TGCAGTGCTAGAGATCGAGTCCGGGGCGCCTCTTCTGGGGCCAACGTCCTGACTTTC
TRBV6-1,TRBJ2-2,TRBD1,NA,CASSRGTGNTGELFF,TGTGCCAGCAGTAGGGGGACAGGGAACACCGGGGAGCTGTTTTTT
TRBV6-5,TRBJ2-2,NA,few,CASSYSNPGELFF,TGTGCCAGCAGTTACTCGAACCCCGGGGAGCTGTTTTTT
TRBV3-1,TRBJ1-6,NA,NA,CATKRGVNSPLHF,TGTGCCACAAAAAGAGGGGTCAATTCACCCCTCCACTTT
TRBV11-2,TRBJ2-4,NA,NA,CASSALGRAGNIQYF,TGTGCCAGCAGCGCCCTGGGGAGAGCCGGAAACATTCAGTACTTC
TRBV20-1,TRBJ1-2,TRBD1,many,CSARDDRVSSGYTF,TGCAGTGCTAGGGATGACAGGGTTTCTAGTGGCTACACCTTC